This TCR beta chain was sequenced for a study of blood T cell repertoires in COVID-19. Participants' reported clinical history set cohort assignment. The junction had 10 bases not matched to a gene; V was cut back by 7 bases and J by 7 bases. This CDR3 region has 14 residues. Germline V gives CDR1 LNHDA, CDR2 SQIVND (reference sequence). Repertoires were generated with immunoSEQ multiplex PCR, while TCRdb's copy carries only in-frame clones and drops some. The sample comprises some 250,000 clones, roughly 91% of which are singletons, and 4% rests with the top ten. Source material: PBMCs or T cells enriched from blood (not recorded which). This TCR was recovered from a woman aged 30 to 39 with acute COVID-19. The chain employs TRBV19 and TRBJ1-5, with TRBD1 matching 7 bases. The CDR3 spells CASKDRPSQQPQHF. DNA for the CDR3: TGTGCCAGTAAGGACAGGCCAAGTCAGCAGCCCCAGCATTTT.